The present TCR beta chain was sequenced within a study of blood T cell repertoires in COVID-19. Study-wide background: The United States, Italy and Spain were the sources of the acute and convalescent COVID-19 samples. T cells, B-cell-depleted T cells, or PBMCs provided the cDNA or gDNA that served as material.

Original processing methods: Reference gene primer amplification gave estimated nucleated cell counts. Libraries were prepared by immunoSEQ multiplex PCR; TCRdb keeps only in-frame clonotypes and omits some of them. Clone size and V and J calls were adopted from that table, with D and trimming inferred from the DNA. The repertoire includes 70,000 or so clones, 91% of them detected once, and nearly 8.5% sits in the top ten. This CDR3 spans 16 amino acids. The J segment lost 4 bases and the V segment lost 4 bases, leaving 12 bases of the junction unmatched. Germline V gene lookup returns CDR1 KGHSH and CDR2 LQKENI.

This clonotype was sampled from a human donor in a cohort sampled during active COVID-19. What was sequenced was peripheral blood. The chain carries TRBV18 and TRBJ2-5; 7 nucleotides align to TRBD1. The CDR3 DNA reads TGTGCCAGCTCACGAGATAACAGGGGTGAACGAGAGACCCAGTACTTC. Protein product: CASSRDNRGERETQYF.